This T cell receptor beta chain was sequenced for a study of blood T cell repertoires in COVID-19. Clones were read by immunoSEQ multiplex PCR, and TCRdb kept only the in-frame ones, dropping some. The sample has roughly 70,000 clones; more than 85% are singletons. Looked up from germline, CDR1 is SGHTA and CDR2 is FQGTGA. CDR3 length: 16 residues. Trimming took 5 bases from V and 5 from J; bases not matched to a gene: 9. The chain employs TRBV7-3 and TRBJ2-1; 10 positions agree with TRBD2. The receptor's source is a man aged 50-59 years with COVID-19, enrolled during active disease. Sequenced input: peripheral blood. DNA of the CDR3: TGTGCCAGCAGCCCCACTAGCGGGACTGGAAACAATGAGCAGTTCTTC. Amino acid sequence: CASSPTSGTGNNEQFF.